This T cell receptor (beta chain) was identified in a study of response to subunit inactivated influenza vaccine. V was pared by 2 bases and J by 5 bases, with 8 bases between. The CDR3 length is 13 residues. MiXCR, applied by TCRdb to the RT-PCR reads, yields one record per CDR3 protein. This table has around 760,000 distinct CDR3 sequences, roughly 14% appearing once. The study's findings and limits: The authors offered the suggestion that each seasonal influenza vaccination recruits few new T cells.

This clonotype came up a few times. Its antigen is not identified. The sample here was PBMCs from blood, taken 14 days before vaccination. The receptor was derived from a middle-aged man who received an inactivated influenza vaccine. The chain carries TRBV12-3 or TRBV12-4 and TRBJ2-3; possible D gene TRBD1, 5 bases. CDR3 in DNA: TGTGCCAGCAGTTTATTAGGGGTAGATACGCAGTATTTT. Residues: CASSLLGVDTQYF.